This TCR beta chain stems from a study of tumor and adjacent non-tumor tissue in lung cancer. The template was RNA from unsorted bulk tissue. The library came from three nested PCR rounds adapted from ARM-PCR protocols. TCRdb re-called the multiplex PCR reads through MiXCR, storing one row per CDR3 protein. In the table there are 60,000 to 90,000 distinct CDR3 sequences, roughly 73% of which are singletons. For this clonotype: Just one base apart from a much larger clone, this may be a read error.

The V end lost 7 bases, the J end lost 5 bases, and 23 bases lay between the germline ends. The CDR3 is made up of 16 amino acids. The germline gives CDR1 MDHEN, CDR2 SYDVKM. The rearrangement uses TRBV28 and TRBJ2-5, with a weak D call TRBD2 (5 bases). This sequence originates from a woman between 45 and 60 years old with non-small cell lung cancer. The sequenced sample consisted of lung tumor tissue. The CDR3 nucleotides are TGTGCCAGCACTCCTTGGGGTGTGAGGGCCGTGGAGACCCAGTACTTC. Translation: CASTPWGVRAVETQYF.